These 2 T cell receptor beta chains came from one sample sequenced in a study of blood T cell repertoires in COVID-19. Clones were read by immunoSEQ multiplex PCR, and TCRdb kept only the in-frame ones, dropping some. The sample includes more than 150,000 clones, about 86% of them seen just once. What was sequenced was peripheral blood. These receptors were taken from a man aged 45 to 65 with active or convalescent COVID-19.

This clone was counted a single time. The chain uses TRBV27 and TRBJ2-1; D possibly corresponds to TRBD2 (6 bases). CDR3 length equals 16 residues. Trimming shortened V by 1 base and J by 6 bases, and 16 bases separated the two germline ends. Germline CDR1 and CDR2: MNHEY and SMNVEV (reference sequence). CDR3 residues: CASSLWGGDPANEQFF. Here the CDR3 DNA reads TGTGCCAGCAGTTTATGGGGAGGAGATCCCGCCAATGAGCAGTTCTTC.

V usage is TRBV28 and J usage is TRBJ2-7, with D perhaps TRBD2 (6 bases). Germline-derived CDR1 and CDR2 are MDHEN and SYDVKM. Trimming took off 3 bases at V and 1 base at J, with 13 bases between the two ends. The CDR3 covers 15 residues. CDR3 nucleotide sequence: TGTGCCAGCAGTTTGGGCAGCGGGTCTTCCTACGAGCAGTACTTC. It translates to CASSLGSGSSYEQYF.